Here is one T cell receptor beta chain with its context. Sequencing was performed with immunoSEQ multiplex PCR; in TCRdb, only in-frame clones are kept and a portion is missing. This table holds about 55,000 clones, roughly 80% found once. The source of the sample is a study of OX40 agonist ivuxolimab in advanced cancers. The CDR3 consists of 14 residues. Germline values: CDR1 MNHEY, CDR2 SVGAGI. Trimming took 5 bases from V and 6 from J; bases not matched to a gene: 7. The V gene is TRBV6-5, the J gene TRBJ1-5; 7 positions agree with TRBD1. The clonotype was recovered from an adult with an advanced solid tumor such as melanoma, head and neck, liver or kidney cancer. This specimen consisted of CD4+ or CD8+ T cells sorted from blood, obtained in a trial of the OX40 agonist ivuxolimab. The DNA for the CDR3 is TGTGCCAGCAGTCGACAGGGCGGGCGTCAGCCCCAGCATTTT. Translating gives CASSRQGGRQPQHF.